These 8 T cell receptor beta chains originate from one sample sequenced in a study of cytomegalovirus exposure and HLA in healthy donors. 60 Vbeta and 13 Jbeta primers were used in PCR. Produced via immunoSEQ multiplex PCR; TCRdb's table is partial and in-frame only. Counted here are approximately 100,000 clones, 74% occurring once; the ten biggest clones make up around 2%. The sequenced sample consisted of PBMCs. The receptors derive from a male donor in good health and CMV-seronegative.

CDR3 sequence: CASRLDSNYGYTF. Written as DNA, the CDR3 is TGTGCCAGTCGATTAGACAGTAACTATGGCTACACCTTC. The chain employs TRBV19 and TRBJ1-2; perhaps TRBD1 as D (5 bases). The V and J ends lost 8 bases and 1 base respectively, with 11 bases between them. The CDR3 spans 13 residues. The germline CDR1 and CDR2 sequences are LNHDA and SQIVND (reference sequence). The full variable domain, completed using reference TRBV19 and TRBJ1-2, is DGGITQSPKYLFRKEGQNVTLSCEQNLNHDAMYWYRQDPGQGLRLIYYSQIVNDFQKGDIAEGYSVSREKKESFPLTVTSAQKNPTAFYLCASRLDSNYGYTFGSGTRLTVV.

The chain has TRBV19 and TRBJ2-7, with D possibly being TRBD2 (5 bases). Between the trimmed V and J ends, which lost 3 bases and 6 bases, there was a span of 9 bases. Germline lookup yields CDR1 LNHDA and CDR2 SQIVND (reference sequence). The CDR3 is 12 residues long. The chain's CDR3 is CASSMRGFEQYF. CDR3 sequence (DNA): TGTGCCAGTAGTATGAGAGGGTTCGAGCAGTACTTC.

V is TRBV27 and J is TRBJ2-7, with D possibly matching TRBD2 (6 bases). Deletions cut 3 bases from V and 3 bases from J, with 9 bases between. CDR1 and CDR2 (germline): MNHEY, SMNVEV (reference sequence). This CDR3 is built from 13 residues. CDR3 protein: CASSFTGVYEQYF. The CDR3 DNA reads TGTGCCAGCAGTTTCACGGGGGTCTACGAGCAGTACTTC.

V usage is TRBV5-1 and J usage is TRBJ2-3, with TRBD1 identical over 8 bases. The CDR3 is made up of 15 amino acids. The V gene's germline CDR1 is SGHRS and CDR2 YFSETQ. V lost 6 bases to trimming and J lost 5 bases; unmatched junction nucleotides: 11. The DNA of the CDR3 is TGCGCCAGCAAAACTCAGGGGGCCCATGGAGATACGCAGTATTTT. Translated, it gives CASKTQGAHGDTQYF.

V usage is TRBV5-6 and J usage is TRBJ2-7, with 10 bases lining up with TRBD1. The CDR3 consists of 14 residues. From germline, CDR1 is SGHDT and CDR2 YYEEEE. J lost 5 bases, V lost 4 bases, and 6 bases had no gene match. As DNA, the CDR3 is TGTGCCAGCAGCGCTGGACAGGGGGGGGACGAGCAGTACTTC. This encodes CASSAGQGGDEQYF. Full variable domain (missing parts from reference TRBV5-6 and TRBJ2-7): DAGVTQSPTHLIKTRGQQVTLRCSPKSGHDTVSWYQQALGQGPQFIFQYYEEEERQRGNFPDRFSGHQFPNYSSELNVNALLLGDSALYLCASSAGQGGDEQYFGPGTRLTVT.

This chain joins TRBV5-4 and TRBJ2-5, with D possibly matching TRBD2 (5 bases). Germline CDR1 and CDR2: SGHNT and YYREEE (reference sequence). Deletions cut 0 bases from V and 5 bases from J, with 11 bases between. The CDR3 contains 14 residues. The CDR3 sequence: CASSLGVRGETQYF. The CDR3 region has the DNA TGTGCCAGCAGCTTGGGGGTTCGCGGGGAGACCCAGTACTTC.

CDR3 residues: CASSVSGTGDLVGPYGYTF. The DNA for the CDR3 is TGTGCCAGCAGTGTCTCCGGGACAGGGGATCTCGTCGGGCCCTATGGCTACACCTTC. The V call is TRBV2, the J call TRBJ1-2, with 10 bases that match TRBD1. Trimming took 4 bases from V and 4 from J; bases not matched to a gene: 18. CDR1 is SNHLY, CDR2 FYNNEI, per germline. This CDR3 comprises 19 residues.

This chain joins TRBV19 and TRBJ2-6, with a tentative D call TRBD1 (5 bases). V was cut by 10 bases and J by 1 base, with 17 bases left in between. Germline V gives CDR1 LNHDA, CDR2 SQIVND (reference sequence). The CDR3 extends over 16 amino acids. This CDR3 reads CATHGQAGSGANVLTF. DNA for the CDR3: TGTGCCACCCACGGACAAGCAGGGTCTGGGGCCAACGTCCTGACTTTC.